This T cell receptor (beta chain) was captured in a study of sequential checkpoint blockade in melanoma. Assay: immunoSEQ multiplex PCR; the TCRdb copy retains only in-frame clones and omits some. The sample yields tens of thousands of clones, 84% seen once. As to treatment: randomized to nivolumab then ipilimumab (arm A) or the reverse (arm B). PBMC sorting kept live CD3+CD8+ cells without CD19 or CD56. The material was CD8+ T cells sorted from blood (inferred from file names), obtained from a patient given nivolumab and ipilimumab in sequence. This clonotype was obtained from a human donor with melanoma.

The CDR3 DNA is TGTGCCTGGAGTGATGGGACAGGGTACAATGAGCAGTTCTTC. It is translated as CAWSDGTGYNEQFF. The rearrangement uses TRBV30 and TRBJ2-1; 9 bases map to TRBD1. CDR1 GTSNPN and CDR2 SVGIG come from the germline V gene (reference sequence). The CDR3 is 14 amino acids. V was clipped by 1 base and J by 4 bases; unmatched bases: 2.